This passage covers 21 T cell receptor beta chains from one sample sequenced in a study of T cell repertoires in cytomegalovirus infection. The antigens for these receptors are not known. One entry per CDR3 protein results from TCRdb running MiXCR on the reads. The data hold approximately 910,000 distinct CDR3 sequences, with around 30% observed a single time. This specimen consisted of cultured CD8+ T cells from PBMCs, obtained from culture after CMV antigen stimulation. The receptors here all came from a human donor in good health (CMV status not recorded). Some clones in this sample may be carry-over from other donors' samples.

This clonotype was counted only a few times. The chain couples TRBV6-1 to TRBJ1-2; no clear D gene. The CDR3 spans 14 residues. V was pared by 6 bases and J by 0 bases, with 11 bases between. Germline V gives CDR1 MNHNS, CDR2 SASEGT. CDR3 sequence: CASSLTATNYGYTF. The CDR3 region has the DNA TGTGCCAGCAGCCTGACTGCAACTAACTATGGCTACACCTTC.

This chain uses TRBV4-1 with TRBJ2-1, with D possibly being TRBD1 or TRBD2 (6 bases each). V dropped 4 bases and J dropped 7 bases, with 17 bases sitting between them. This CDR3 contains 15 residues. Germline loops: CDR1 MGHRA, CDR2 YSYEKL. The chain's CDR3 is CASSPSTWGANEQFF. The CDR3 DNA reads TGCGCCAGCAGCCCTTCTACGTGGGGGGCTAATGAGCAGTTCTTC.

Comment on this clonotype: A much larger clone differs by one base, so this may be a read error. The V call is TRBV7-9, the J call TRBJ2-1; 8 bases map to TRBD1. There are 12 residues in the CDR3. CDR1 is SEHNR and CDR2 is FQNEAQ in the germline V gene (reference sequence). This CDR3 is CANSSRDRLQFF. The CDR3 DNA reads TGTGCCAACAGCTCCAGGGACAGGCTACAGTTCTTC. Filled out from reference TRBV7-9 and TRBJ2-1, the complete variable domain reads DTGVSQNPRHKITKRGQNVTFRCDPISEHNRLYWYRQTLGQGPEFLTYFQNEAQLEKSRLLSDRFSAERPKGSFSTLEIQRTEQGDSAMYLCANSSRDRLQFFGPGTRLTVL.

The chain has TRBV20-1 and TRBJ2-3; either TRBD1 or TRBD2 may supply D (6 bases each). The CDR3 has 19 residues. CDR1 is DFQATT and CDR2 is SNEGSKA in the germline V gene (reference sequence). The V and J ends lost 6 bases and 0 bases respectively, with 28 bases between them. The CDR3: CSASGAGGSTTGSTDTQYF. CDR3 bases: TGCAGTGCCTCGGGGGCCGGCGGATCGACCACCGGGAGCACAGATACGCAGTATTTT.

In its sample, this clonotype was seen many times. Here the CDR3 DNA reads TGTGCCAGCAGTAGGGGAACCGGGGAGCTGTTTTTT. Its protein product is CASSRGTGELFF. The genes are TRBV7-9 and TRBJ2-2, with D possibly TRBD1 on 5 matching bases. This CDR3 comprises 12 residues. The V gene lost 6 bases and the J gene lost 5 bases, with 7 bases spanning the gap. From germline, CDR1 is SEHNR and CDR2 FQNEAQ (reference sequence).

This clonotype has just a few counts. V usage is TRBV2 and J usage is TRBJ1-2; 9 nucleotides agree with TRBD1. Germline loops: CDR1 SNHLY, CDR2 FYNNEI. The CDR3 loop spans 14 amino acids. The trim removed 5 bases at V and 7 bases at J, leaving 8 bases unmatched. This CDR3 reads CASSPGQGASGYTF. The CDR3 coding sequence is TGTGCCAGCAGTCCGGGACAGGGTGCCAGTGGCTACACCTTC.

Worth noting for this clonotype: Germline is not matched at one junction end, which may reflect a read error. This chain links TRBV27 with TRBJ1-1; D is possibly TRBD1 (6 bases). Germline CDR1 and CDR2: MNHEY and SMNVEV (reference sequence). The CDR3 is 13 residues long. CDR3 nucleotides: TGTGCCAGCAATACAGGGAGAGGGACTGATGCTTTCTTT. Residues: CASNTGRGTDAFF.

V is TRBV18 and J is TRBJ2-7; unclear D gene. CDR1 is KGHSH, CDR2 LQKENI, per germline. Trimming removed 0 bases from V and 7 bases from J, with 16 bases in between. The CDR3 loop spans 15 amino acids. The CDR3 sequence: CASSPPNVGIWEQYF. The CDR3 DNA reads TGTGCCAGCTCACCACCGAACGTGGGCATCTGGGAGCAGTACTTC.

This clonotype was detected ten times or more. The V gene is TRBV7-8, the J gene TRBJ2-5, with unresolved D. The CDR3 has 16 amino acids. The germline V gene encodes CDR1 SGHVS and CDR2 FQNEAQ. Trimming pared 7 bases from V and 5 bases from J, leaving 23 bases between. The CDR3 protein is CASIPGYLPSRETQYF. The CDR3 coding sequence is TGTGCCAGCATCCCTGGCTACCTCCCCTCCAGGGAGACCCAGTACTTC.

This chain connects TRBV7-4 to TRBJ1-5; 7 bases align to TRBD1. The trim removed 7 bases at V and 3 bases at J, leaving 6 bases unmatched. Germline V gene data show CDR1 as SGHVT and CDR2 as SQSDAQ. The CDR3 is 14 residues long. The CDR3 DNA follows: TGTGCCAGCAACCCAGGGGGGGTCAATCAGCCCCAGCATTTT. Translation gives CASNPGGVNQPQHF.

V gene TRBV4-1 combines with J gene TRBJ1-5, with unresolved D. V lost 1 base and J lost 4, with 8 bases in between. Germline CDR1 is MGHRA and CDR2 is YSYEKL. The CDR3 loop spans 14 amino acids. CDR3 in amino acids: CASSQGELNQPQHF. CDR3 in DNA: TGCGCCAGCAGCCAAGGGGAGCTTAATCAGCCCCAGCATTTT.

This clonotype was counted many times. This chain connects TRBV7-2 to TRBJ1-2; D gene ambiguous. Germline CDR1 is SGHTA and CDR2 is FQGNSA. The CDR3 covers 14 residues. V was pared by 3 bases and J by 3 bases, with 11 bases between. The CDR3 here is CASSFGPLDYGYTF. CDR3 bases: TGTGCCAGCAGCTTTGGGCCTCTTGACTATGGCTACACCTTC.

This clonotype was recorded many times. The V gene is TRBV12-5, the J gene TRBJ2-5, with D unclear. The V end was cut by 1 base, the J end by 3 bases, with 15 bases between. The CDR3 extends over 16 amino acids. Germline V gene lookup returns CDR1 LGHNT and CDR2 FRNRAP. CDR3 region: CASGLGEMQIEETQYF. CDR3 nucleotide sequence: TGTGCTAGTGGTTTGGGTGAGATGCAGATTGAAGAGACCCAGTACTTC.

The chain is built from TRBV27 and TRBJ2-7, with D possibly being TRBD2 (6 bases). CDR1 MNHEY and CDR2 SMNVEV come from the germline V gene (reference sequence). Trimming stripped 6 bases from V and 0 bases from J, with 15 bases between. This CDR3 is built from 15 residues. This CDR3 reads CASSPRGGPSYEQYV. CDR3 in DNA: TGTGCCAGCAGCCCCAGAGGAGGGCCCTCCTACGAGCAGTACGTC.

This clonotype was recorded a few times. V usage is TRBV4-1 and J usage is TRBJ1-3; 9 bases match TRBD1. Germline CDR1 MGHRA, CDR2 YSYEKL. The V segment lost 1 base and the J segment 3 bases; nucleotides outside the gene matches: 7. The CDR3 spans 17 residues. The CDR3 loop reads CASSQGTGGLYGNTIYF. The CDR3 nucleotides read TGCGCCAGCAGCCAAGGAACAGGGGGCCTATATGGAAACACCATATATTTT.

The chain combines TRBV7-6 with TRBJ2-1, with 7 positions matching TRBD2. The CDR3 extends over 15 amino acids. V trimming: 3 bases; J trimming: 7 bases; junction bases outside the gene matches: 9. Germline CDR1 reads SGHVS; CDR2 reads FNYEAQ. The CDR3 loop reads CASSFLAGRTNEQFF. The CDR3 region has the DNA TGTGCCAGCAGCTTTTTAGCGGGTCGTACAAATGAGCAGTTCTTC.

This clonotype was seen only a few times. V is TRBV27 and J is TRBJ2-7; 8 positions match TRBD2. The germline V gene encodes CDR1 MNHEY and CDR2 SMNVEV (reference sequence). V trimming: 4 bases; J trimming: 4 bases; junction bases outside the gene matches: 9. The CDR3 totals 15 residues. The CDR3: CASSYSPTSEYEQYF. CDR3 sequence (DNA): TGTGCCAGCAGTTATTCTCCGACTAGCGAGTACGAGCAGTACTTC.

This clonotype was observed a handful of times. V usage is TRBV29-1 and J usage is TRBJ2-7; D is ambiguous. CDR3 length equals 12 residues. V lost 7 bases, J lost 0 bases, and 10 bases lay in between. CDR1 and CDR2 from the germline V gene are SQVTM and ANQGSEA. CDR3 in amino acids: CSAYSSSYEQYF. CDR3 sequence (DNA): TGCAGCGCCTACAGTAGCTCCTACGAGCAGTACTTC.

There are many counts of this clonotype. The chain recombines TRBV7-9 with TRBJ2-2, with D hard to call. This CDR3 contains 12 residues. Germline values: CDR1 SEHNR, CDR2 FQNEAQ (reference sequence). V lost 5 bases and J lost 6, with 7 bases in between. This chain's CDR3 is CASSPVSGELFF. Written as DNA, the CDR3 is TGTGCCAGCAGCCCGGTTTCCGGGGAGCTGTTTTTT.

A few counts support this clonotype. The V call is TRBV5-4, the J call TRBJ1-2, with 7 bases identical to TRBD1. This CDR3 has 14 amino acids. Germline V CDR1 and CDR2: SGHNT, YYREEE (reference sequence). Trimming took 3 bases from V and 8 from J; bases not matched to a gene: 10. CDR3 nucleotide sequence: TGTGCCAGCAGCTACCACAGGGGAGAGAGCGGCTACACCTTC. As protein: CASSYHRGESGYTF.

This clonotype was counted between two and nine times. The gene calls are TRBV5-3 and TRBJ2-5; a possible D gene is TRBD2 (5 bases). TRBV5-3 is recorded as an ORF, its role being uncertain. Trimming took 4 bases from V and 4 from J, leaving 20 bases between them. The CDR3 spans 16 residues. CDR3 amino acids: CARSARTLRTRETQYF. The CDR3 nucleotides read TGTGCCAGAAGCGCAAGGACTCTCCGGACCCGAGAGACCCAGTACTTC.